This TCR beta chain was sequenced in a study of blood T cell repertoires in COVID-19. Background on the study: Donors in the United States, Italy and Spain gave samples during acute or convalescent COVID-19. The cDNA or gDNA used as material had been derived from T cells, B-cell-depleted T cells, or PBMCs.

Per the study methods: Amplification from reference gene primers served as the basis for estimated nucleated cell counts. The assay was immunoSEQ multiplex PCR, and TCRdb's table has in-frame clones only and misses some. V and J calls and clone size come straight from that table; D and trimming were deduced from the DNA. The data show roughly 140,000 clones, roughly nine tenths seen once. This clone occurred once. Germline CDR1 is SEHNR and CDR2 is FQNEAQ (reference sequence). With 3 bases removed from V and 6 bases from J, the gap between germline ends came to 14 bases. This CDR3 is built from 14 residues.

The gene calls are TRBV7-9 and TRBJ1-2; tentative D call: TRBD1 (5 bases). What was sequenced was peripheral blood. The clonotype comes from a woman aged 60-75 years with active or convalescent COVID-19. The CDR3: CASSFKASGDGYTF. The CDR3 DNA sequence: TGTGCCAGCAGCTTCAAGGCCTCGGGGGATGGCTACACCTTC.